Below, one TCR beta chain is given with its context. Its antigen is unknown. No quality values exist for individual bases; no much larger clone is one base distant. This sample's treatment or condition label indicates: approximately 18 received Ad26.COV2.S at low or high dose, single or two shots; roughly five received placebo; per-sample allocation not given. Repertoires of vaccine and placebo recipients were sequenced from samples collected on day 63 after the first injection. Cohort 1b enrolled 20 to 30 adults aged 18-55 years at a single site in Boston, USA, between 29 July and 7 August 2020. Ad26.COV2.S consisted of a replication-incompetent adenovirus type 26 vector by which a prefusion-stabilized SARS-CoV-2 spike protein from the original Wuhan strain was expressed. The germline V gene (reference sequence) gives CDR1 as LGHDT and CDR2 as YNNKEL. The CDR3 spans 13 residues, from the cysteine through the phenylalanine. CDR3 DNA only is kept here, 39 bases in frame from base 1. V is cut by 2 bases and J by 10 bases, and the space between the germline ends is 9 bases.

This specimen belongs to a study of Ad26.COV2.S vaccination and SARS-CoV-2 variants (dated by TCRdb to the early 2020s). About the full investigation: Donors in the vaccine arm were drawn from COV1001, a multicentre, randomized, double-blind, placebo-controlled phase I-IIa trial testing Ad26.COV2.S in healthy adults. Ad26.COV2.S was given intramuscularly at 5x10^10 or 1x10^11 viral particles, as a single shot or as two shots 56 days apart. TCRbeta repertoire sequencing was used to assess the specificity and breadth of SARS-CoV-2-reactive T cell receptors after Ad26.COV2.S vaccination. The TCR-sequenced set comprised approximately 32 samples: around 20 Ad26.COV2.S vaccine recipients, 5 placebo recipients and 8 SARS-CoV-2 convalescent individuals. Participants in the trial were split at random into five groups of five each, receiving low-dose or high-dose Ad26.COV2.S once or twice, or else placebo on both occasions. Investigators remained blinded to trial group allocation during experiments and outcome assessment. Results and caveats for the whole study, not just this receptor: Vaccine and placebo recipients had similar non-spike TCR breadth, a finding consistent with the vaccine containing only spike. After vaccination, spike-specific CD8+ and CD4+ T cell responses were reported to show substantial breadth. Ad26.COV2.S recipients had higher spike-specific TCR breadth than placebo recipients (P = 0.0014). According to the authors, total T cell responses may have been underestimated by the TCR breadth and depth analyses. The study was not powered for comparison of responses between vaccine doses or regimens.

TCRbeta CDR3 regions were sequenced with the immunoSEQ Assay. After extraction, genomic DNA underwent amplification by bias-controlled multiplex PCR, followed by high-throughput sequencing. The paper's processing steps were these. To quantify the absolute abundance of each unique TCRbeta CDR3 region, sequences were collapsed and filtered. Usable DNA was measured by amplifying reference genes present in all nucleated cells, and TCRbeta template counts were normalized to that usable DNA to estimate T cell fraction. Repertoire TCRs were annotated as SARS-CoV-2-specific when V gene, CDR3 amino acid sequence and J gene were exactly matched to a known reactive TCR set. The reference SARS-CoV-2 TCR set was obtained from MIRA and was filtered for enrichment in COVID-19-positive ImmuneCODE repertoires, whereby public or cross-reactive TCRs were removed. Drawing on the MIRA antigens, annotated TCRs were analysed further at the level of specific ORF or position within ORF. Depth was the summed frequency of annotated unique rearrangements, while breadth was defined as annotated unique rearrangements over total unique productive rearrangements. Two-sided Wilcoxon rank-sum tests were used to compare TCR breadth between groups. Here the immuneACCESS table is served through TCRdb, limited to in-frame sequences with V and J called. Missing clones are a known gap in these copies; in checked studies unresolved V genes cover under half, and the rest lacks a known reason. V and J calls and clone size are as listed in that table; D and trimming were resolved from the DNA. The sample profile shows fewer than 500,000 clones; roughly nine tenths of them were found once. The ten largest clones capture about 2.5% of the sample.

The sequence joins TRBV3-1 (or the pseudogene TRBV3-2) to TRBJ1-6; TRBD1 is a possible D gene, resting on 5 matching bases. Sequenced here: peripheral blood, sampled in a trial of Ad26.COV2.S vaccine versus placebo. The clonotype comes from a person between 18 and 60 years old who received the Ad26.COV2.S COVID-19 vaccine or a placebo. The DNA sequence is given as TGTGCCAGCAGCCAATCGAGGGACTCACCCCTCCACTTT. It codes for CASSQSRDSPLHF.